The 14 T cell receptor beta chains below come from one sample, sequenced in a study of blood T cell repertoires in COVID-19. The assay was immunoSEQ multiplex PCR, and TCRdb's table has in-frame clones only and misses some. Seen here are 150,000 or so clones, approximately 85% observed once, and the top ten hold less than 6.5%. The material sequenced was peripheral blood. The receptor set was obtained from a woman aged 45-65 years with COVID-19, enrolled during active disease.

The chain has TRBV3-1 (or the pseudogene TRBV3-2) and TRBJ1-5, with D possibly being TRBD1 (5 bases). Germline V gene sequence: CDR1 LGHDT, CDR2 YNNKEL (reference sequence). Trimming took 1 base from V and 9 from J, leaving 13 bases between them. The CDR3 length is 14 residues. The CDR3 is CASSQGGGTGPQHF. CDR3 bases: TGTGCCAGCAGCCAAGGCGGGGGGACGGGGCCCCAGCATTTT.

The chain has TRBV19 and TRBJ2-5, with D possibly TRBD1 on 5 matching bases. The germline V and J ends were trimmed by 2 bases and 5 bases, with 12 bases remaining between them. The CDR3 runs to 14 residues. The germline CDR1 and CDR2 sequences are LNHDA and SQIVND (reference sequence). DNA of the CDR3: TGTGCCAGTAGTATACAGGGATTAGGCGAGACCCAGTACTTC. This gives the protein CASSIQGLGETQYF.

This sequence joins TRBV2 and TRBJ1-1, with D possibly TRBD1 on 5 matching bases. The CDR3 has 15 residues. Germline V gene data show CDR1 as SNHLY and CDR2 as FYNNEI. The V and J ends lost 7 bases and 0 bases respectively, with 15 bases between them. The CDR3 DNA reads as TGTGCCAGCAAACTAAGACAGACAATGAACACTGAAGCTTTCTTT. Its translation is CASKLRQTMNTEAFF.

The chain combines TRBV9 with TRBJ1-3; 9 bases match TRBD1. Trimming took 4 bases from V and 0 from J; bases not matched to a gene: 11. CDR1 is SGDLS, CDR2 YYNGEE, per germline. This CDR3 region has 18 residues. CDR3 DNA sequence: TGTGCCAGCAGCTTCTCGTCCGGGACAGGGTTCTCTGGAAACACCATATATTTT. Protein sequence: CASSFSSGTGFSGNTIYF.

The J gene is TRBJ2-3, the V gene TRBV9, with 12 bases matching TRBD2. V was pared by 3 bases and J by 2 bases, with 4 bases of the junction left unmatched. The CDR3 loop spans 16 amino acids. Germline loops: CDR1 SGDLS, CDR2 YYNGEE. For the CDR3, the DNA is TGTGCCAGCAGCGCCACTAGCGGGGGGATCACAGATACGCAGTATTTT. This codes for CASSATSGGITDTQYF. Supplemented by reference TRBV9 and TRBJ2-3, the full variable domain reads DSGVTQTPKHLITATGQRVTLRCSPRSGDLSVYWYQQSLDQGLQFLIQYYNGEERAKGNILERFSAQQFPDLHSELNLSSLELGDSALYFCASSATSGGITDTQYFGPGTRLTVL.

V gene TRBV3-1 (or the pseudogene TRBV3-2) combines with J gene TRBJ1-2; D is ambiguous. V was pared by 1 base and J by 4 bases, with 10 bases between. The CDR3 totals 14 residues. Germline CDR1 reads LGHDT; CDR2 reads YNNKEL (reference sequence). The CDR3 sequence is CASSQGQAGYGYTF. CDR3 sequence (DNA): TGTGCCAGCAGCCAAGGTCAGGCCGGCTATGGCTACACCTTC.

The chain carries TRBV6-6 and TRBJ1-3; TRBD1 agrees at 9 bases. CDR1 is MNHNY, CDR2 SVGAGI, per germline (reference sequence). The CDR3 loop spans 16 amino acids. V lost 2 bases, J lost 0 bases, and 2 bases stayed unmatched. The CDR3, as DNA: TGTGCCAGCAGTTACCGGACAGGGGACTCTGGAAACACCATATATTTT. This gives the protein CASSYRTGDSGNTIYF.

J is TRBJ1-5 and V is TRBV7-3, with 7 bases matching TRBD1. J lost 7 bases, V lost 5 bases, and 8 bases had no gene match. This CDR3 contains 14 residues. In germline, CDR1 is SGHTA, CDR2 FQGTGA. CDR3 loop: CASSPGGGGQPQHF. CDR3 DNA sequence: TGTGCCAGCAGCCCCGGAGGGGGCGGGCAGCCCCAGCATTTT.

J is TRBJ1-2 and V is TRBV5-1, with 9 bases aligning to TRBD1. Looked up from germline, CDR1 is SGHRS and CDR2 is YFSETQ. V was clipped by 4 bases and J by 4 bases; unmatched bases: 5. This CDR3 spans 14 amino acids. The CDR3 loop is CASSLQGAPYGYTF. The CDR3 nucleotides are TGCGCCAGCAGCCTACAGGGGGCACCCTATGGCTACACCTTC.

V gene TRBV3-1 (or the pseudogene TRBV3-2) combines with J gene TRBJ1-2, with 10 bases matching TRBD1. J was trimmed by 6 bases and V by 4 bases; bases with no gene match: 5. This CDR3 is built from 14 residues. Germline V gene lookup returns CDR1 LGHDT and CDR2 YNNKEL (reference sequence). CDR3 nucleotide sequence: TGTGCCAGCAGCCTTGACAGGGGGCAAAATGGCTACACCTTC. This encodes CASSLDRGQNGYTF.

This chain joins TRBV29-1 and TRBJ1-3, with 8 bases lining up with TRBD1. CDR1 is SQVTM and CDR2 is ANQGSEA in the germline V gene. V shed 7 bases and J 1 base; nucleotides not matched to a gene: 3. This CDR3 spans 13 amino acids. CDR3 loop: CSARQGSGNTIYF. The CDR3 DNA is TGCAGCGCACGACAGGGGTCTGGAAACACCATATATTTT.

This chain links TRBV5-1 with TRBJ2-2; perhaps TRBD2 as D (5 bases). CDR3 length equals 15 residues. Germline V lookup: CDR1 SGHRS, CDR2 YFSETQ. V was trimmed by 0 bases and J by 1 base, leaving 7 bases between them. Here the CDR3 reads CASSLAGENTGELFF. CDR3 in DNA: TGCGCCAGCAGCTTGGCCGGGGAGAACACCGGGGAGCTGTTTTTT.

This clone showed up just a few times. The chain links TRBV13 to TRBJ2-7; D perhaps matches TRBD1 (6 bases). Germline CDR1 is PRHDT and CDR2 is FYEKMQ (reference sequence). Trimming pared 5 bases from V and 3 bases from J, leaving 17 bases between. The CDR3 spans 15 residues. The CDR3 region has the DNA TGTGCCAGCAGCCCCAGACAGGAAGTCTTCTACGAGCAGTACTTC. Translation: CASSPRQEVFYEQYF.

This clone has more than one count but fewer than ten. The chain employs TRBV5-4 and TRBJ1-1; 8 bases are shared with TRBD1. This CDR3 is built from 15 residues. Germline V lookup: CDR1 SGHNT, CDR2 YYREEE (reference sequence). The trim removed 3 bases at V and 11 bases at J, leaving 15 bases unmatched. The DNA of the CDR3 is TGTGCCAGCAGCTGGGACAGGCTTGGGGTTTGGAAGGCTTTCTTT. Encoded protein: CASSWDRLGVWKAFF.